This paragraph reports one T cell receptor beta chain. Its antigen is not identified. The sample comes from a study of cytomegalovirus exposure and HLA in healthy donors. Turning to the study itself: An early data release held around 80 million unique TCRs from HLA-typed donors. Study-wide findings and caveats: In a later analysis, a missense DCLRE1C variant was linked to TCR beta V- and J-gene trimming. Follow-up analysis seemed to connect common viral pathogens with several of the most significant clusters identified. CMV serostatus was the only recorded immune exposure for donors.

The length of the CDR3 is 18 residues. A multiplex PCR was run with 60 Vbeta primers and 13 Jbeta primers. Sequenced by immunoSEQ multiplex PCR; TCRdb stores in-frame clones only, minus some. The table records roughly 120,000 clones, approximately 80% of them present only once. The chain recombines TRBV21-1 with TRBJ2-1; TRBD2, as called in the table, went unchecked against the DNA. TRBV21-1 is given as a pseudogene. This sequence was found in a man aged 25 to 40 in good health and CMV-seropositive. Sequenced sample: PBMCs. CDR3 bases: TGTGCCAGCAGCAAAAGACGCAGTTGTAGCGGGACTTACAATGAGCAGTTCTTC. Its translation is CASSKRRSCSGTYNEQFF.